This TCR beta chain originates from a study of blood T cell repertoires in COVID-19. Study information: Sites in the United States, Italy and Spain provided acute and convalescent COVID-19 samples.

Authors' data handling: Estimation of nucleated cell counts relied on the amplification of reference gene primers. The assay was immunoSEQ multiplex PCR, and TCRdb's table has in-frame clones only and misses some. D and trimming come from the DNA, and the V and J calls and clone size come from that table. The sample lists tens of thousands of clones, approximately 80% occurring once. This clone was seen only once. The germline V gene encodes CDR1 SGHRS and CDR2 YFSETQ. With V trimmed by 4 bases and J by 6 bases, 11 bases remained unmatched. This CDR3 has 15 amino acids. V and J are TRBV5-1 and TRBJ1-2, with 8 bases fitting TRBD1. This TCR was sampled from a man between 65 and 80 years old with active COVID-19. The sample comprised peripheral blood. The CDR3 region has the DNA TGCGCCAGCAGCGTGGACGGACAGGGTCGTGATGGCTACACCTTC. As protein: CASSVDGQGRDGYTF.